This TCR beta chain was recovered during a study of vaccination effects on CD4 cells after COVID-19. Across the whole study: Two doses of either BNT162b2 or mRNA-1273 were given to each participant. General study findings and limits: Nearly all vaccine-induced clones in healthy recipients recognized only SARS-CoV-2.

The germline gives CDR1 LNHDA, CDR2 SQIVND (reference sequence). Trimming removed 7 bases from V and 0 bases from J, with 13 bases in between. This CDR3 spans 15 amino acids. This clone was recorded only once. Its antigen is as yet unknown. Libraries were prepared by immunoSEQ multiplex PCR; TCRdb keeps only in-frame clonotypes and omits some of them. Of just under 65,000 clones listed, 60% to 80% are singletons. Antigen-specific CD4+ T cells expanded by the ViraFEST assay with viral peptide pools were then sequenced. Cultured cells yielded isolated CD4+ T cells after nine to ten days. None of these healthy vaccinees had been infected with SARS-CoV-2 before vaccination. Half of the medium was exchanged for IL-2 medium on both days 3 and 7.

The source is a human donor who received a COVID-19 vaccine. The sequencing used CD4+ T cells from PBMCs cultured with HCoV-OC43 spike peptides, collected before COVID-19 vaccination. As for subset: HCoV-OC43 spike overlapping peptide pool stimulation. The rearrangement joins TRBV19 to TRBJ2-1; tentatively, D is TRBD2 (5 bases). In DNA, the CDR3 is TGTGCCAGTACCCGACTACCGAGCTCCTACAATGAGCAGTTCTTC. Translation: CASTRLPSSYNEQFF.